Listed here are 18 T cell receptor beta chains from one sample, sequenced in a study of Graves' ophthalmopathy and Graves' hyperthyroidism. Amplifying from RNA transcripts, the study obtained TCR beta CDR3 regions. A first-round RT-PCR used HTBI primers, followed by a second-round multiplex PCR. TCRdb re-derived calls from the multiplex PCR reads in MiXCR, one entry per CDR3 protein. The sample has almost 750,000 distinct CDR3 sequences; around 40% are singletons. Sequencing used peripheral blood. These receptors all come from an adult man with Graves' ophthalmopathy.

Regarding this clonotype: One junction end does not reproduce the germline sequence, and a read error may be involved. The rearrangement uses TRBV24-1 and TRBJ1-5, with a possible D match to TRBD1 (6 bases). CDR1 is KGHDR, CDR2 SFDVKD, per germline. The CDR3 consists of 15 residues. Written as DNA, the CDR3 is TGTGCCAGCAGTCACCGGGGCAGGGGTTTCCAGCCCCAGCATTTT. This sequence encodes CASSHRGRGFQPQHF.

The V gene is TRBV7-9, the J gene TRBJ1-2; TRBD1 agrees at 7 bases. CDR3 size: 14 residues. Per the germline V gene, CDR1 is SEHNR and CDR2 is FQNEAQ (reference sequence). The V segment lost 5 bases and the J segment 5 bases; nucleotides outside the gene matches: 8. The chain's CDR3 is CASSQLDREYGYTF. Here the CDR3 DNA reads TGTGCCAGCAGCCAGTTAGACAGGGAGTATGGCTACACCTTC.

The table lists this clonotype with a few counts. The chain uses TRBV6-5 and TRBJ2-7; D is perhaps TRBD2 (5 bases). Germline V gene sequence: CDR1 MNHEY, CDR2 SVGAGI. The CDR3 spans 14 residues. V lost 4 bases and J lost 0, with 10 bases in between. The CDR3 coding sequence is TGTGCCAGCAGTTGGGGAGTTCGCTCCTACGAGCAGTACTTC. Protein sequence: CASSWGVRSYEQYF.

This clonotype was seen many times. The J gene is TRBJ1-1, the V gene TRBV20-1, with D hard to call. The CDR3 spans 12 residues. Germline loops: CDR1 DFQATT, CDR2 SNEGSKA (reference sequence). Trimming stripped 3 bases from V and 5 bases from J, with 10 bases between. CDR3 nucleotide sequence: TGCAGTGCTAGTGGTACGGGGACTGAAGCTTTCTTT. Translation: CSASGTGTEAFF.

There are many counts of this clonotype. The V and J genes are TRBV10-3 and TRBJ2-7; tentative D call: TRBD1 (6 bases). Germline CDR1 ENHRY, CDR2 SYGVKD. V lost 4 bases, J lost 0 bases, and 10 bases lay in between. This CDR3 has 14 amino acids. The DNA of the CDR3 is TGTGCCATCAGTGCACAGGGAAACTCCTACGAGCAGTACTTC. Protein sequence: CAISAQGNSYEQYF.

This clonotype was seen once. The genes are TRBV10-3 and TRBJ1-1; D unclear. Trimming removed 10 bases from V and 1 base from J, with 10 bases in between. Germline V lookup: CDR1 ENHRY, CDR2 SYGVKD. The CDR3 consists of 12 residues. The CDR3 loop is CATMWGNTEAFF. The CDR3 DNA is TGTGCCACCATGTGGGGGAACACTGAAGCTTTCTTT.

The V and J genes are TRBV7-9 and TRBJ1-2; the match to TRBD1 covers 11 bases. The germline V gene encodes CDR1 SEHNR and CDR2 FQNEAQ (reference sequence). CDR3 size: 17 residues. V trimming: 0 bases; J trimming: 4 bases; junction bases outside the gene matches: 7. CDR3 bases: TGTGCCAGCAGCTTAGCCGCCGGGACAGGGGGTGCCTATGGCTACACCTTC. Translated, it gives CASSLAAGTGGAYGYTF.

The V call is TRBV7-9, the J call TRBJ2-6; D possibly corresponds to TRBD1 (6 bases). The germline gives CDR1 SEHNR, CDR2 FQNEAQ (reference sequence). Trimming removed 3 bases at V and 6 bases at J, with 9 bases between. This CDR3 has 14 amino acids. CDR3 region: CASSFAGEANVLTF. CDR3 nucleotide sequence: TGTGCCAGCAGCTTCGCAGGGGAGGCCAACGTCCTGACTTTC.

This sequence joins TRBV2 and TRBJ1-4, with D unresolved. The V end lost 3 bases, the J end lost 8 bases, and 19 bases lay between the germline ends. This CDR3 has 16 residues. The germline V gene encodes CDR1 SNHLY and CDR2 FYNNEI. The CDR3 nucleotides read TGTGCCAGCAGTGATTTTTCGGGTATCTTGGGGGAAAAACTGTTTTTT. This translates into CASSDFSGILGEKLFF.

As to this clonotype: This clone may be a read error of a much larger clone one base away. This sequence joins TRBV7-2 and TRBJ1-1, with TRBD1 matching over 7 bases. This CDR3 spans 16 amino acids. CDR1 SGHTA and CDR2 FQGNSA come from the germline V gene. CDR3 sequence reads: CASSGGGTTGRTEASF. CDR3 bases: TGTGCCAGCAGCGGAGGGGGCACGACAGGGCGCACTGAAGCTTCCTTT.

A single count supports this clonotype. This chain links TRBV29-1 with TRBJ1-1; weak D call: TRBD1 (6 bases). The CDR3 length is 13 residues. Germline CDR1 and CDR2: SQVTM and ANQGSEA. The ends were cut back, 3 bases at V and 5 bases at J, with 13 bases in the middle. CDR3 sequence: CSVDTARGTEAFF. Written as DNA, the CDR3 is TGCAGCGTTGACACGGCCAGGGGAACTGAAGCTTTCTTT.

The chain recombines TRBV25-1 with TRBJ1-4; TRBD1 is a possible D gene (6 bases). Germline assignment: CDR1 MGHDK and CDR2 SYGVNS. With 3 bases removed from V and 6 bases from J, the gap between germline ends came to 8 bases. The CDR3 runs 13 residues. CDR3 in DNA: TGTGCCAGCAGTGATCCAGGGGATGAAAAACTGTTTTTT. This codes for CASSDPGDEKLFF.

This clonotype has just a few counts. The CDR3 loop reads CASSKPQDYEQYF. The CDR3 nucleotides read TGTGCCAGCAGTAAACCTCAGGATTACGAGCAGTACTTC. This chain links TRBV6-1 with TRBJ2-7; D is unclear. Per germline, CDR1 MNHNS and CDR2 SASEGT. CDR3 length equals 13 residues. V gave up 5 bases and J gave up 4 bases, with 12 bases separating them.

This clonotype was seen a handful of times. This chain uses TRBV7-9 with TRBJ2-5, with a tentative D call TRBD1 (6 bases). The V gene's germline CDR1 is SEHNR and CDR2 FQNEAQ (reference sequence). This CDR3 is built from 17 residues. V was trimmed by 5 bases and J by 5 bases, leaving 24 bases between them. CDR3 coding DNA: TGTGCCAGCAGCCCGAGGGGGTGGACAAGGGCAACCGAGACCCAGTACTTC. Its protein product is CASSPRGWTRATETQYF. Filled out from reference TRBV7-9 and TRBJ2-5, the complete variable domain reads DTGVSQNPRHKITKRGQNVTFRCDPISEHNRLYWYRQTLGQGPEFLTYFQNEAQLEKSRLLSDRFSAERPKGSFSTLEIQRTEQGDSAMYLCASSPRGWTRATETQYFGPGTRLLVL.

This clonotype came up a few times. CDR3 DNA sequence: TGCAGTGCTAGAGCAACACATACCCTAGGGTACGAGCAGTACTTC. This sequence encodes CSARATHTLGYEQYF. V gene TRBV20-1 combines with J gene TRBJ2-7, with no clear D. CDR1 is DFQATT, CDR2 SNEGSKA, per germline (reference sequence). The length of the CDR3 is 15 residues. V lost 1 base to trimming and J lost 4 bases, with 17 bases between them.

This clonotype appeared many times. V is TRBV6-1 and J is TRBJ2-5; possible D gene TRBD2, 7 bases. V gave up 5 bases and J gave up 4 bases, with 14 bases separating them. CDR3 length: 14 residues. CDR1 and CDR2 (germline): MNHNS, SASEGT. This CDR3 is CASSFGGPGETQYF. In DNA, the CDR3 is TGTGCCAGCAGTTTCGGGGGGCCAGGAGAGACCCAGTACTTC.

This clonotype occurred a few times. A read error may account for a junction end that differs from germline. The V and J genes are TRBV24-1 and TRBJ1-5; 7 nucleotides line up with TRBD1. The CDR3 runs to 13 residues. In germline, CDR1 is KGHDR, CDR2 SFDVKD. The CDR3 nucleotides are TGTGCCAGCAGTAAAACAGGGGTCCAGCCCCAGCATTTT. It yields the protein CASSKTGVQPQHF.

This clonotype was observed a few times. The chain couples TRBV25-1 to TRBJ2-2, with a weak D call TRBD2 (5 bases). V shed 2 bases and J shed 7 bases, with 8 bases lying between them. The CDR3 has 13 amino acids. The germline V gene has CDR1 MGHDK and CDR2 SYGVNS. CDR3 bases: TGTGCCAGCAGTGAAGACTACGGCGGGGAGCTGTTTTTT. This gives the protein CASSEDYGGELFF.